This T cell receptor (beta chain) was captured by sequencing in a study of brain T cells in children with intractable seizures. Study-wide points: Absence of clones before surgery may stem from lower sequencing depth.

Measured with immunoSEQ multiplex PCR; TCRdb has only the in-frame clones, and not every one. Among about 340,000 clones listed, over 90% were seen once. Time point noted: blood from clinic visit 5 months post-surgery; TSC patient then seizure free. Surgery cases with the highest brain T cell transcript signatures were chosen for sequencing. The CDR3 is 16 residues long. The V gene's germline CDR1 is MGHRA and CDR2 YSYEKL. V lost 5 bases, J lost 1 base, and 5 bases stayed unmatched. Points on this clone: Its specificity is unknown.

The sample was peripheral blood, taken about 5 months after surgery. The sequence derives from a boy in the first two years of life with tuberous sclerosis and intractable seizures. The V gene is TRBV4-1, the J gene TRBJ2-5; 12 bases align to TRBD2. In DNA, the CDR3 is TGCGCCAGCAGCTTCGGGACTAGCGGGCCCCAAGAGACCCAGTACTTC. Translated, it gives CASSFGTSGPQETQYF.